These 31 T cell receptor beta chains originate from one sample sequenced in a study of identical twins (dated by TCRdb to about 2016). Libraries were built with 5' RACE. The instrument given in TCRdb is Illumina HiSeq 2000. The raw public reads went through TCRdb reprocessing: fastp at Q25, MiXCR clone calling, in-frame beta chains kept. Rows with a matching CDR3 protein are joined into one entry that keeps the most common DNA and genes. The sample table records 450,000 or so distinct CDR3 sequences; 14% of these occur just once. Clones ranked in the top ten supply 0.98% of the sample. These data were likewise used in another study, on yellow fever vaccine responses in identical twins.

Sequenced sample: CD4+ T cells sorted from blood. The receptor source for this set is a woman between 18 and 29 years old in good health.

The chain joins TRBV28 to TRBJ1-1; no reliable D call. CDR1 is MDHEN and CDR2 is SYDVKM in the germline V gene. The V gene lost 6 bases and the J gene lost 1 base, with 9 bases spanning the gap. The CDR3 loop spans 13 amino acids. CDR3 coding DNA: TGTGCCAGCAGAAAACGACAGAACACTGAAGCTTTCTTT. It codes for CASRKRQNTEAFF. The full variable domain, in which reference TRBV28 and TRBJ1-1 provide the parts outside the CDR3, is DVKVTQSSRYLVKRTGEKVFLECVQDMDHENMFWYRQDPGLGLRLIYFSYDVKMKEKGDIPEGYSVSREKKERFSLILESASTNQTSMYLCASRKRQNTEAFFGQGTRLTVV.

The chain recombines TRBV13 with TRBJ2-3; D unresolved. The CDR3 spans 13 residues. V dropped 5 bases and J dropped 3 bases, with 9 bases sitting between them. The germline V gene encodes CDR1 PRHDT and CDR2 FYEKMQ (reference sequence). This CDR3 is CASSRIPTDTQYF. DNA for the CDR3: TGTGCCAGCAGCCGGATCCCGACAGATACGCAGTATTTT.

The table lists this clonotype with many counts. The V and J genes are TRBV29-1 and TRBJ1-2; the D is unclear. This CDR3 region has 11 residues. Trimming shortened V by 0 bases and J by 5 bases, and 4 bases separated the two germline ends. Germline V gene sequence: CDR1 SQVTM, CDR2 ANQGSEA. The CDR3, as DNA: TGCAGCGTTGAAGAAGGGTATGGCTACACCTTC. This encodes CSVEEGYGYTF. The whole variable domain, filled in from reference TRBV29-1 and TRBJ1-2, reads SAVISQKPSRDICQRGTSLTIQCQVDSQVTMMFWYRQQPGQSLTLIATANQGSEATYESGFVIDKFPISRPNLTFSTLTVSNMSPEDSSIYLCSVEEGYGYTFGSGTRLTVV.

This chain uses TRBV5-4 with TRBJ2-1; D gene ambiguous. CDR1 is SGHNT, CDR2 YYREEE, per germline (reference sequence). V dropped 4 bases and J dropped 0 bases, with 11 bases sitting between them. CDR3 length equals 15 residues. CDR3 region: CASSPSLDSYNEQFF. In DNA form, the CDR3 reads TGTGCCAGCAGCCCCTCATTGGACTCCTACAATGAGCAGTTCTTC.

This clonotype occurred many times. The rearrangement uses TRBV7-3 and TRBJ2-1; D might be TRBD1 or TRBD2, each matching 5 bases. In germline, CDR1 is SGHTA, CDR2 FQGTGA. V was clipped by 6 bases and J by 7 bases, with 13 bases between them. CDR3 length equals 13 residues. This CDR3 is CASSPGTLNEQFF. The CDR3 DNA reads TGTGCCAGCAGTCCAGGGACCCTGAATGAGCAGTTCTTC.

This clonotype turned up a few times. The CDR3 DNA is TGTGCCAGCAAGGGTCGTGGCACAGATACGCAGTATTTT. Protein sequence: CASKGRGTDTQYF. The chain links TRBV28 to TRBJ2-3; D is unresolved. The CDR3 sequence is 13 residues long. Looked up from germline, CDR1 is MDHEN and CDR2 is SYDVKM. Trimming took 7 bases from V and 1 from J, leaving 9 bases between them.

This clonotype was found a few times. The genes are TRBV27 and TRBJ2-5; TRBD1 might be the D (5 bases). CDR1 MNHEY and CDR2 SMNVEV come from the germline V gene (reference sequence). V was cut by 3 bases and J by 4 bases, with 9 bases left in between. The CDR3 contains 13 residues. CDR3 nucleotide sequence: TGTGCCAGCAGTTTGTGGCAGGGAGAGACCCAGTACTTC. This translates into CASSLWQGETQYF.

The genes are TRBV29-1 and TRBJ2-3; no reliable D call. V shed 7 bases and J shed 2 bases, with 4 bases lying between them. CDR1 SQVTM and CDR2 ANQGSEA come from the germline V gene. This CDR3 is built from 10 residues. DNA of the CDR3: TGCAGCGCACCCACAGATACGCAGTATTTT. Its translation is CSAPTDTQYF.

This clonotype was detected only a few times. The CDR3 here is CASSFTSRGATEKLFF. For the CDR3, the DNA is TGTGCCAGCAGCTTCACCTCCCGGGGCGCCACTGAAAAACTGTTTTTT. The genes are TRBV7-8 and TRBJ1-4; perhaps TRBD1 as D (5 bases). The CDR3 is 16 amino acids. V was shortened by 3 bases and J by 7 bases, with 18 bases between the two germline ends. Germline CDR1 is SGHVS and CDR2 is FQNEAQ.

The chain joins TRBV4-1 to TRBJ1-1; 7 bases are a match to TRBD1. Germline V lookup: CDR1 MGHRA, CDR2 YSYEKL. V shed 4 bases, J shed 0 bases, and the junction held 5 bases outside the gene matches. The CDR3 sequence is 15 residues long. The CDR3 region has the DNA TGCGCCAGCAGCCCCGGGACAGTCATGAACACTGAAGCTTTCTTT. It specifies CASSPGTVMNTEAFF.

In this sample, this clonotype turned up a few times. The V call is TRBV7-2, the J call TRBJ2-7; D gene uncertain. Germline loops: CDR1 SGHTA, CDR2 FQGNSA. V lost 1 base and J 0 bases, leaving 16 bases between the germline ends. CDR3 size: 17 residues. CDR3 region: CASSLGRGATSSYEQYF. CDR3 bases: TGTGCCAGCAGCTTAGGACGAGGAGCCACCAGCTCCTACGAGCAGTACTTC.

This clonotype was seen a handful of times. In DNA form, the CDR3 reads TGTGCCAGCAGTTACGAGCGGGGAGCCTACGAGCAGTACTTC. It translates to CASSYERGAYEQYF. The chain joins TRBV6-2 or TRBV6-3 to TRBJ2-7; 7 positions match TRBD2. The CDR3 is 14 amino acids. Trimming removed 2 bases from V and 2 bases from J; junction bases left unmatched: 3. Germline V lookup: CDR1 MNHEY, CDR2 SVGEGT.

This clonotype appeared a few times. This chain uses TRBV20-1 with TRBJ2-7; 7 bases agree with TRBD1. Germline lookup yields CDR1 DFQATT and CDR2 SNEGSKA (reference sequence). The CDR3 is 14 residues long. Trimming at V came to 5 bases and at J to 0 bases, leaving 7 bases not matched to a gene. CDR3 coding DNA: TGCAGTGCTGCGACAGGGACCAACTCCTACGAGCAGTACTTC. It translates to CSAATGTNSYEQYF.

The CDR3 sequence: CASSLGPGNSPLHF. In DNA form, the CDR3 reads TGCGCCAGCAGCTTGGGGCCAGGGAATTCACCCCTCCACTTT. This chain uses TRBV5-1 with TRBJ1-6, with D possibly TRBD1 on 5 matching bases. The V and J ends lost 0 bases and 7 bases respectively, with 8 bases between them. In germline, CDR1 is SGHRS, CDR2 YFSETQ. The CDR3 consists of 14 residues.

The chain couples TRBV7-9 to TRBJ1-5; maybe TRBD1 (5 bases). The CDR3 sequence is 12 residues long. CDR1 and CDR2 (germline): SEHNR, FQNEAQ (reference sequence). V gave up 1 base and J gave up 11 bases, with 9 bases separating them. CDR3 in amino acids: CASSLEKGTQHF. Written as DNA, the CDR3 is TGTGCCAGCAGCTTAGAAAAGGGGACCCAGCATTTT.

Many counts were recorded for this clonotype. The CDR3 bases are TGTGCCACCAGTGACCCCCGGACTAGCCCTTCTCCCGAGACCCAGTACTTC. Its protein is CATSDPRTSPSPETQYF. The chain recombines TRBV24-1 with TRBJ2-5, with 8 bases that match TRBD2. Germline-derived CDR1 and CDR2 are KGHDR and SFDVKD. V was clipped by 4 bases and J by 5 bases; unmatched bases: 14. The CDR3 length is 17 residues.

This clonotype was seen a few times. V usage is TRBV7-2 and J usage is TRBJ2-7, with D perhaps matching TRBD2 (5 bases). The CDR3 covers 15 residues. CDR1 is SGHTA and CDR2 is FQGNSA in the germline V gene. Trimming left V 2 bases short and J 2 bases short, with 13 bases between. The CDR3 loop reads CASSLRLLWTYEQYF. As DNA, the CDR3 is TGTGCCAGCAGCTTACGACTACTCTGGACCTACGAGCAGTACTTC.

A few counts support this clonotype. The chain uses TRBV20-1 and TRBJ2-5, with D tentatively TRBD1 (6 bases). V was shortened by 4 bases and J by 2 bases, with 8 bases between the two germline ends. Germline V CDR1 and CDR2: DFQATT, SNEGSKA (reference sequence). The CDR3 covers 12 residues. The CDR3 region has the DNA TGCAGTGCTAAAAGGGGGCAAGAGACCCAGTACTTC. It encodes CSAKRGQETQYF.

This clonotype was detected only a few times. V is TRBV7-2 and J is TRBJ2-1, with 11 bases that match TRBD2. The V gene end was trimmed by 6 bases and the J gene end by 4 bases; junction bases not matched to a gene: 5. The CDR3 contains 15 residues. Germline-derived CDR1 and CDR2 are SGHTA and FQGNSA. The CDR3 loop reads CASSLSGRGYNEQFF. The CDR3 coding sequence is TGTGCCAGCAGTCTTAGCGGGAGGGGGTACAATGAGCAGTTCTTC.

There are a few counts of this clonotype. The V and J genes are TRBV28 and TRBJ2-7; 12 positions match TRBD2. The CDR3 length is 15 residues. Germline V lookup: CDR1 MDHEN, CDR2 SYDVKM. J lost 7 bases, V lost 6 bases, and 10 bases had no gene match. CDR3 DNA sequence: TGTGCCAGCAGGCCCAGACTAGCGGGAGTAAGGGAGCAGTACTTC. Translation gives CASRPRLAGVREQYF.

This clonotype was observed at least ten times. The chain is built from TRBV29-1 and TRBJ2-5, with D perhaps TRBD1 or TRBD2 (5 bases each). V lost 6 bases, J lost 0 bases, and 11 bases lay in between. This CDR3 spans 13 amino acids. Germline V CDR1 and CDR2: SQVTM, ANQGSEA. The CDR3 sequence is CSVPRDDQETQYF. The CDR3 coding sequence is TGCAGCGTGCCCCGGGACGACCAAGAGACCCAGTACTTC.

CDR3 DNA sequence: TGTGCCAGCAGCCAATTCGATTCTCTGAGCAATCAGCCCCAGCATTTT. The encoded protein is CASSQFDSLSNQPQHF. The chain employs TRBV5-6 and TRBJ1-5, with D hard to call. The CDR3 runs 16 residues. V lost 4 bases and J 1 base, leaving 15 bases between the germline ends. The V gene's germline CDR1 is SGHDT and CDR2 YYEEEE.

This clonotype has just a few counts. V usage is TRBV5-1 and J usage is TRBJ2-7; D is uncertain. Trimming took off 4 bases at V and 1 base at J, with 12 bases between the two ends. Germline assignment: CDR1 SGHRS and CDR2 YFSETQ. The CDR3 is 14 amino acids. In DNA, the CDR3 is TGCGCCAGCAGCCCCTTAAGTAGTTCCTACGAGCAGTACTTC. Its translation is CASSPLSSSYEQYF.

Ten or more counts support this clonotype. The chain combines TRBV12-3 or TRBV12-4 with TRBJ1-2; 7 bases are shared with TRBD1. V lost 3 bases, J lost 8 bases, and 6 bases stayed unmatched. This CDR3 comprises 13 residues. The CDR3 spells CASSFTGAGGYTF. The CDR3 region has the DNA TGTGCCAGCAGTTTCACAGGGGCTGGGGGCTACACCTTC.

The chain employs TRBV20-1 and TRBJ2-1; 7 bases are shared with TRBD2. Per the germline V gene, CDR1 is DFQATT and CDR2 is SNEGSKA (reference sequence). This CDR3 region has 14 residues. V lost 4 bases and J lost 10; bases outside the gene matches: 13. CDR3 residues: CSAKAGRRNGEQFF. In DNA, the CDR3 is TGCAGTGCTAAAGCGGGACGCCGAAATGGAGAGCAGTTCTTC.

The sample holds a few counts of this clonotype. The V and J genes are TRBV7-3 and TRBJ2-5; TRBD2 matches at 11 bases. V shed 5 bases, J shed 4 bases, and the junction held 9 bases outside the gene matches. The CDR3 loop spans 16 amino acids. Germline CDR1 SGHTA, CDR2 FQGTGA. The DNA of the CDR3 is TGTGCCAGCAGCCTTACTAGCGGGGGAAGTCGAGAGACCCAGTACTTC. Translating it yields CASSLTSGGSRETQYF.

V and J are TRBV5-1 and TRBJ2-4; D not certain. V dropped 0 bases and J dropped 1 base, with 5 bases sitting between them. The germline gives CDR1 SGHRS, CDR2 YFSETQ. The length of the CDR3 is 14 residues. The CDR3 sequence is CASSLEAAKNIQYF. The CDR3 region has the DNA TGCGCCAGCAGCTTGGAGGCGGCCAAAAACATTCAGTACTTC.

A few counts support this clonotype. The chain links TRBV6-1 to TRBJ2-5; TRBD2 matches at 8 bases. Trimming at V came to 6 bases and at J to 5 bases, leaving 14 bases not matched to a gene. CDR3 size: 16 residues. Germline values: CDR1 MNHNS, CDR2 SASEGT. DNA for the CDR3: TGTGCCAGCAGCCCCTCCGGGAGGGCCCTCGGGGAGACCCAGTACTTC. Its protein is CASSPSGRALGETQYF.

This clonotype was counted only a few times. The chain couples TRBV20-1 to TRBJ1-4; 9 bases map to TRBD1. The CDR3 consists of 16 residues. V dropped 0 bases and J dropped 8; count of bases not matched to a gene: 10. CDR1 is DFQATT and CDR2 is SNEGSKA in the germline V gene (reference sequence). CDR3 in DNA: TGCAGTGCTAGAGATTTACGGACAGGGGTGTTGGAAAAACTGTTTTTT. Amino acids: CSARDLRTGVLEKLFF.

This sequence joins TRBV6-1 and TRBJ1-1, with 7 bases aligning to TRBD1. The CDR3 is 14 residues long. Trimming cost V 6 bases and J 5 bases; bases outside gene matches: 9. Per the germline V gene, CDR1 is MNHNS and CDR2 is SASEGT. CDR3 amino acids: CASRAQGKGTEAFF. The CDR3 bases are TGTGCCAGCAGAGCACAGGGGAAAGGGACTGAAGCTTTCTTT.

Notes on this clonotype: The germline gene is not matched at one end of the junction; a read error may be the cause. The chain has TRBV28 and TRBJ2-6; the D gene is possibly TRBD1 (5 bases). Per the germline V gene, CDR1 is MDHEN and CDR2 is SYDVKM. The CDR3 is 15 residues long. The CDR3 here is CASSLRAAGAIVLTF. The CDR3 nucleotides are TGTGCCAGCAGTTTAAGGGCAGCTGGGGCCATCGTCCTGACTTTC.